Listed below are T cell receptor beta chains from one sample, sequenced in a study of vaccination and CD4 T cells after COVID-19. A single record per CDR3 protein comes from TCRdb applying MiXCR to the PCR reads. The data contain 30,000 to 40,000 distinct CDR3 sequences, about 34% of them singletons. The specimen comprised CD4+ T cells from blood, sampled about 7 months after SARS-CoV-2 vaccination. These receptors were collected from a human donor who had recovered from COVID-19. Each CDR3 is given with its conserved first and last residue. The order of the fields is D gene, clone size, J gene, V gene, CDR3 protein, CDR3 DNA. A D gene is named only where the DNA matches it firmly. A row's size may be missing; if present it is once, few, many or a size class.

TRBD2	-	TRBJ2-2	TRBV6-4	CASSDGTSGREVAGELFF	TGTGCCAGCAGTGACGGGACTAGCGGGAGAGAGGTGGCCGGGGAGCTGTTTTTT
-	-	TRBJ2-6	TRBV7-2	CASKYGNSGANVLTF	TGTGCCAGCAAGTACGGGAACTCTGGGGCCAACGTCCTGACTTTC
-	-	TRBJ2-3	TRBV6-1	CASTMQWGLGGVSSTDTQYF	TGTGCCAGCACTATGCAATGGGGTCTGGGCGGGGTCTCTAGCACAGATACGCAGTATTTT
TRBD2	-	TRBJ2-7	TRBV4-1	CASSSTSVKSYEQYF	TGCGCCAGCAGCTCGACTAGCGTGAAGAGCTACGAGCAGTACTTC
TRBD1	few	TRBJ2-7	TRBV28	CASSLFWTGSNGQYF	TGTGCCAGCAGTTTATTCTGGACAGGGTCCAACGGGCAGTACTTC
-	few	TRBJ1-5	TRBV6-1	CASKEGPNSNQPQHF	TGTGCCAGCAAAGAGGGGCCTAATAGCAATCAGCCCCAGCATTTT
TRBD1	-	TRBJ1-4	TRBV20-1	CSARDLTGVYEKLFF	TGCAGTGCTAGAGATCTGACAGGGGTCTATGAAAAACTGTTTTTT
-	few	TRBJ2-2	TRBV20-1	CSARDHGRNTGELFF	TGCAGTGCTAGAGATCATGGCAGGAACACCGGGGAGCTGTTTTTT
TRBD2	-	TRBJ2-5	TRBV20-1	CSARPPSGSKETQYF	TGCAGTGCTAGACCCCCTAGCGGCAGTAAAGAGACCCAGTACTTC
TRBD2	-	TRBJ2-1	TRBV6-2/TRBV6-3	CASSLASGRADEQFF	TGTGCCAGCAGTCTCGCTAGCGGGAGGGCCGATGAGCAGTTCTTC
-	-	TRBJ2-7	TRBV5-8	CASSHPGETYEQYF	TGTGCCAGCAGCCACCCGGGAGAAACTTACGAGCAGTACTTC
-	-	TRBJ1-5	TRBV4-1	CASSQGDTGTNQPQHF	TGCGCCAGCAGCCAAGGAGATACAGGGACGAATCAGCCCCAGCATTTT
-	-	TRBJ2-1	TRBV4-3	CASSPGRGRGSEQFF	TGCGCCAGCAGCCCAGGTCGCGGCAGGGGAAGTGAGCAGTTCTTC
-	-	TRBJ1-1	TRBV7-2	CASSPGSYNTEAFF	TGTGCCAGCAGCCCCGGGAGCTATAACACTGAAGCTTTCTTT
TRBD2	few	TRBJ2-3	TRBV20-1	CSPRTSGRASSDTQYF	TGCAGTCCTCGGACTAGCGGGAGGGCCTCCTCAGATACGCAGTATTTT
-	-	TRBJ2-2	TRBV20-1	CSANEGVTGELFF	TGCAGTGCTAACGAGGGAGTGACCGGGGAGCTGTTTTTT
-	few	TRBJ2-7	TRBV27	CASSSSSTSSYEQYF	TGTGCCAGCAGTTCATCTAGCACGAGCTCCTACGAGCAGTACTTC
-	-	TRBJ2-3	TRBV27	CASNPWPGAPPSTDTQYF	TGTGCCAGCAACCCCTGGCCAGGGGCCCCTCCTAGCACAGATACGCAGTATTTT
-	-	TRBJ2-7	TRBV7-2	CASSTSGLEQYF	TGTGCCAGCAGCACTTCGGGGCTCGAGCAGTACTTC
-	-	TRBJ2-5	TRBV29-1	CSARGQETQYF	TGCAGCGCCCGGGGCCAAGAGACCCAGTACTTC
-	-	TRBJ2-3	TRBV6-2/TRBV6-3	CASREPGTIADTQYF	TGTGCCAGCAGAGAACCGGGAACGATAGCAGATACGCAGTATTTT
TRBD1	medium-sized	TRBJ2-5	TRBV7-2	CASSSRQGAETQYF	TGTGCCAGCAGCTCCCGACAGGGGGCGGAGACCCAGTACTTC
-	-	TRBJ2-4	TRBV7-9	CASSLGQNIQYF	TGTGCCAGCAGCCTGGGTCAAAACATTCAGTACTTC
TRBD2	-	TRBJ2-3	TRBV5-4	CASSLDGTSADTQYF	TGTGCCAGCAGCTTGGATGGGACTAGTGCAGATACGCAGTATTTT
-	-	TRBJ2-7	TRBV7-9	CASSPIGANRDYEQYF	TGTGCCAGCAGCCCAATAGGTGCAAACCGGGACTACGAGCAGTACTTC
-	few	TRBJ1-2	TRBV6-1	CASRRDLLGAYGYTF	TGTGCCAGCAGGAGGGACCTTTTAGGGGCCTATGGCTACACCTTC
TRBD1	-	TRBJ2-5	TRBV19	CASSAGQGNQETQYF	TGTGCCAGTAGCGCGGGACAGGGGAATCAAGAGACCCAGTACTTC
-	-	TRBJ2-1	TRBV7-2	CASDSVGSYNEQFF	TGTGCCAGCGACTCAGTGGGATCCTACAATGAGCAGTTCTTC
TRBD2	-	TRBJ2-1	TRBV20-1	CSARGGRLDEQFF	TGCAGTGCTAGGGGCGGGAGGTTGGATGAGCAGTTCTTC
TRBD1	-	TRBJ1-1	TRBV28	CASSPGQGLGNTEAFF	TGTGCCAGCAGTCCGGGACAGGGGCTGGGGAACACTGAAGCTTTCTTT
TRBD2	once	TRBJ2-1	TRBV20-1	CSARQTSGAEKQFF	TGCAGTGCTAGACAGACTAGCGGGGCTGAGAAGCAGTTCTTC
TRBD1	few	TRBJ1-6	TRBV20-1	CSARELGTGQNNSPLHF	TGCAGTGCTAGAGAACTCGGCACGGGACAGAATAATTCACCCCTCCACTTT
TRBD2	-	TRBJ2-7	TRBV6-2/TRBV6-3	CASTAGGTVEQYF	TGTGCCAGCACGGCGGGAGGGACGGTCGAGCAGTACTTC
TRBD1	few	TRBJ1-2	TRBV19	CASSISIGDRGDGYTF	TGTGCCAGTAGTATCTCCATCGGGGACAGGGGGGATGGCTACACCTTC
-	-	TRBJ2-7	TRBV6-1	CASSPGGHEQYF	TGTGCCAGCAGCCCCGGCGGTCACGAGCAGTACTTC
-	few	TRBJ2-2	TRBV7-3	CASSAAPPRGELFF	TGTGCCAGCAGCGCAGCGCCCCCCCGCGGGGAGCTGTTTTTT
-	-	TRBJ1-2	TRBV20-1	CSASGGNNYGYTF	TGCAGTGCTAGTGGGGGAAATAACTATGGCTACACCTTC
-	-	TRBJ2-1	TRBV20-1	CSAIWGNEQFF	TGCAGTGCTATATGGGGAAATGAGCAGTTCTTC
TRBD1	few	TRBJ1-1	TRBV19	CASSIDRDRGPEAFF	TGTGCCAGTAGTATAGACCGGGACAGGGGGCCTGAAGCTTTCTTT
-	medium-sized	TRBJ2-1	TRBV15	CATSGEITGANNEQFF	TGTGCCACCAGCGGCGAAATAACCGGGGCCAACAATGAGCAGTTCTTC
TRBD2	-	TRBJ2-2	TRBV7-8	CASSLEAGPNTGELFF	TGTGCCAGCAGCCTAGAAGCGGGACCCAACACCGGGGAGCTGTTTTTT
TRBD2	-	TRBJ2-5	TRBV9	CASSALGTSGKETQYF	TGTGCCAGCAGCGCCCTGGGGACTAGCGGCAAAGAGACCCAGTACTTC
-	few	TRBJ2-3	TRBV7-2	CASSSSFSSTDTQYF	TGTGCCAGCAGCTCCTCGTTTTCTAGCACAGATACGCAGTATTTT
-	-	TRBJ2-2	TRBV6-1	CASGISGELFF	TGTGCCAGCGGGATATCCGGGGAGCTGTTTTTT
-	-	TRBJ1-5	TRBV28	CASSFWRNSNQPQHF	TGTGCCAGCAGTTTTTGGAGGAATAGCAATCAGCCCCAGCATTTT
-	-	TRBJ1-2	TRBV1	CTSNQYYLGTPNYGYTF	TGCACCAGCAACCAATATTACCTCGGGACGCCCAACTATGGCTACACCTTC
-	-	TRBJ2-1	TRBV7-6	CASSLASFPEQFF	TGTGCCAGCAGCTTAGCTTCTTTTCCTGAGCAGTTCTTC
TRBD2	few	TRBJ2-3	TRBV27	CASSSGLAPSTDTQYF	TGTGCCAGCAGTTCGGGACTAGCCCCTAGCACAGATACGCAGTATTTT
TRBD2	-	TRBJ2-7	TRBV6-5	CASSYLREKDEQYF	TGTGCCAGCAGTTACCTGCGGGAGAAGGACGAGCAGTACTTC
-	-	TRBJ2-7	TRBV30	CAWNTGNSYEQYF	TGTGCCTGGAACACCGGGAACTCCTACGAGCAGTACTTC
-	-	TRBJ1-1	TRBV7-8	CASSPPLRAKNTEAFF	TGTGCCAGCAGCCCGCCCCTCAGGGCGAAGAACACTGAAGCTTTCTTT
-	-	TRBJ2-2	TRBV18	CASSRPGRANTGELFF	TGTGCCAGCTCACGGCCGGGACGGGCGAACACCGGGGAGCTGTTTTTT
-	few	TRBJ2-5	TRBV7-2	CASSLVVQGRTQYF	TGTGCCAGCAGCTTAGTAGTCCAGGGGAGGACCCAGTACTTC
-	once	TRBJ2-1	TRBV20-1	CSAAGTGLSNEQFF	TGCAGTGCAGCAGGGACGGGGTTGAGTAATGAGCAGTTCTTC